This passage covers 4 T cell receptor beta chains from one sample sequenced in a study of graft-versus-host responses after intestinal transplantation. Assay used: immunoSEQ multiplex PCR; TCRdb lists only in-frame clones, some missing. The profile shows around 87,000 clones, roughly 92% of them singletons. These receptors' targets are unknown. The sample consisted of unstimulated CD8+ T cells sorted from spleen or lymph node cells, taken before transplant. The receptors here all came from a human donor who was the organ donor for an intestinal transplant.

This clone has just one count. The J gene is TRBJ2-1, the V gene TRBV15; the D gene is possibly TRBD2 (6 bases). CDR1 and CDR2 from the germline V gene are LNHNV and YYDKDF (reference sequence). Between the trimmed V and J ends, which lost 5 bases and 10 bases, there was a span of 12 bases. This CDR3 is 12 amino acids long. CDR3 coding DNA: TGTGCCACCAGCGAGGGACTGGGCGAGCAGTTCTTC. Amino acid sequence: CATSEGLGEQFF.

This clone has just one count. The chain links TRBV13 to TRBJ2-7, with TRBD2 matching over 7 bases. The germline CDR1 and CDR2 sequences are PRHDT and FYEKMQ (reference sequence). The CDR3 contains 14 residues. J gave up 3 bases and V 5 bases, and 7 bases lay outside the gene matches. CDR3 bases: TGTGCCAGCAGCACGGCAGGGAGGGACTACGAGCAGTACTTC. Translated: CASSTAGRDYEQYF.

The rearrangement uses TRBV7-8 and TRBJ1-5, with D hard to call. Trimming removed 4 bases from V and 3 bases from J, with 4 bases in between. Germline CDR1 is SGHVS and CDR2 is FQNEAQ. CDR3 length: 12 residues. The CDR3, as DNA: TGTGCCAGCAGCTCCGTCAATCAGCCCCAGCATTTT. Residues: CASSSVNQPQHF. Variable domain in full (rest from reference TRBV7-8 and TRBJ1-5): GAGVSQSPRYKVAKRGQDVALRCDPISGHVSLFWYQQALGQGPEFLTYFQNEAQLDKSGLPSDRFFAERPEGSVSTLKIQRTQQEDSAVYLCASSSVNQPQHFGDGTRLSIL.

This chain connects TRBV5-1 to TRBJ2-5, with D possibly matching TRBD2 (7 bases). The CDR3 extends over 16 amino acids. Germline V lookup: CDR1 SGHRS, CDR2 YFSETQ. With 4 bases removed from V and 4 bases from J, the gap between germline ends came to 20 bases. Here the CDR3 DNA reads TGCGCCAGCAGCGCCCAGGAGGGGGGGGAAAGAGAGACCCAGTACTTC. It encodes CASSAQEGGERETQYF.